The 21 T cell receptor beta chains presented below share a single source sample, sequenced in a study of OX40 agonist ivuxolimab in advanced cancers. This table comes from immunoSEQ multiplex PCR, and its TCRdb copy is limited to in-frame clones, with some not included. This sample has over 100,000 clones, with roughly 95% found just once. Sequences were derived from CD4+ or CD8+ T cells sorted from blood, sampled in a trial of the OX40 agonist ivuxolimab. The receptors derive from an adult with an advanced solid tumor such as melanoma, head and neck, liver or kidney cancer.

V gene TRBV5-8 combines with J gene TRBJ1-5; no firm D call. The CDR3 is 14 residues long. Germline V gene lookup returns CDR1 SGHTS and CDR2 YDEGEE. Trimming took off 3 bases at V and 4 bases at J, with 11 bases between the two ends. CDR3 in DNA: TGTGCCAGCAGCTGGCGCCGGGGTAATCAGCCCCAGCATTTT. Translation gives CASSWRRGNQPQHF. Together with reference TRBV5-8 and TRBJ1-5, the CDR3 gives the full variable domain: EAGVTQSPTHLIKTRGQQATLRCSPISGHTSVYWYQQALGLGLQFLLWYDEGEERNRGNFPPRFSGRQFPNYSSELNVNALELEDSALYLCASSWRRGNQPQHFGDGTRLSIL.

The chain recombines TRBV19 with TRBJ2-5; TRBD2 might be the D (5 bases). The V gene's germline CDR1 is LNHDA and CDR2 SQIVND (reference sequence). Between the trimmed V and J ends, which lost 2 bases and 4 bases, there was a span of 11 bases. There are 14 residues in the CDR3. The CDR3 sequence is CASSIILRGETQYF. The CDR3 DNA reads TGTGCCAGTAGTATAATTCTCCGGGGAGAGACCCAGTACTTC.

The J gene is TRBJ2-1, the V gene TRBV7-6; D is perhaps TRBD1 or TRBD2 (6 bases each). CDR3 size: 16 residues. Germline CDR1 SGHVS, CDR2 FNYEAQ. Trimming pared 1 base from V and 4 bases from J, leaving 14 bases between. CDR3 sequence reads: CASSLGGGLLYNEQFF. Here the CDR3 DNA reads TGTGCCAGCAGCTTAGGTGGGGGGCTGCTATACAATGAGCAGTTCTTC.

This clone is a singleton in its sample. The chain joins TRBV5-6 to TRBJ2-7; D uncertain. Trimming shortened V by 3 bases and J by 0 bases, and 10 bases separated the two germline ends. There are 14 residues in the CDR3. In germline, CDR1 is SGHDT, CDR2 YYEEEE. The CDR3: CASSWAAYSYEQYF. CDR3 nucleotide sequence: TGTGCCAGCAGCTGGGCAGCCTACTCCTACGAGCAGTACTTC.

This chain uses TRBV6-5 with TRBJ1-1, with D perhaps TRBD1 (6 bases). CDR1 and CDR2 from the germline V gene are MNHEY and SVGAGI. Deletions cut 6 bases from V and 4 bases from J, with 12 bases between. CDR3 length: 13 amino acids. CDR3 nucleotides: TGTGCCAGCAGACAGGGAACGGTCACTGAAGCTTTCTTT. It codes for CASRQGTVTEAFF.

V usage is TRBV7-3 and J usage is TRBJ1-1, with D possibly matching TRBD1 (5 bases). Between the trimmed V and J ends, which lost 5 bases and 2 bases, there was a span of 12 bases. Germline V gene data show CDR1 as SGHTA and CDR2 as FQGTGA. This CDR3 contains 14 residues. The CDR3 bases are TGTGCCAGCAGCCGCGGGACGGAAAACACTGAAGCTTTCTTT. Translated: CASSRGTENTEAFF.

The chain recombines TRBV6-5 with TRBJ1-6; TRBD1 aligns across 8 bases. CDR3 length: 14 residues. Germline lookup yields CDR1 MNHEY and CDR2 SVGAGI. J was trimmed by 7 bases and V by 6 bases; bases with no gene match: 5. CDR3 loop: CASRTDRVNSPLHF. The CDR3 DNA is TGTGCCAGCAGAACGGACAGGGTGAATTCACCCCTCCACTTT.

This chain links TRBV6-5 with TRBJ2-5; D uncertain. The germline V and J ends were trimmed by 8 bases and 5 bases, with 9 bases remaining between them. CDR3 size: 11 residues. The germline V gene encodes CDR1 MNHEY and CDR2 SVGAGI. The CDR3 here is CASGLGETQYF. The CDR3 DNA is TGTGCCAGCGGGTTGGGGGAGACCCAGTACTTC.

The chain joins TRBV7-2 to TRBJ2-3, with a possible D match to TRBD1 (6 bases). There are 14 residues in the CDR3. Trimming took 2 bases from V and 5 from J, leaving 11 bases between them. Germline values: CDR1 SGHTA, CDR2 FQGNSA. The CDR3 region is CASSLWGPGDTQYF. In DNA form, the CDR3 reads TGTGCCAGCAGCTTATGGGGGCCTGGAGATACGCAGTATTTT.

The rearrangement links TRBV11-2 to TRBJ1-2; the match to TRBD1 covers 7 bases. This CDR3 is built from 13 residues. The V and J ends lost 4 bases and 4 bases, in that order; junction bases with no gene match: 3. The germline V gene encodes CDR1 SGHAT and CDR2 FQNNGV. The CDR3 spells CASSSDRVYGYTF. For the CDR3, the DNA is TGTGCCAGCAGCTCCGACAGGGTCTATGGCTACACCTTC.

The chain carries TRBV6-1 and TRBJ2-6, with TRBD1 as a possible D gene (5 bases). There are 14 residues in the CDR3. From germline, CDR1 is MNHNS and CDR2 SASEGT. The V end was cut by 10 bases, the J end by 1 base, with 11 bases between. CDR3 region: CATLTGSGANVLTF. The CDR3 nucleotides read TGTGCCACCTTAACAGGTTCTGGGGCCAACGTCCTGACTTTC.

V gene TRBV6-5 combines with J gene TRBJ1-1, with TRBD1 matching over 10 bases. The CDR3 sequence is 14 residues long. Germline CDR1 and CDR2: MNHEY and SVGAGI. Trimming removed 6 bases from V and 3 bases from J; junction bases left unmatched: 4. The CDR3 reads CASRAGTGDTEAFF. The CDR3 nucleotides are TGTGCCAGCAGAGCCGGGACAGGGGACACTGAAGCTTTCTTT.

V and J are TRBV27 and TRBJ1-2, with unresolved D. The germline V gene encodes CDR1 MNHEY and CDR2 SMNVEV (reference sequence). V gave up 9 bases and J gave up 4 bases, with 12 bases separating them. The CDR3 has 12 residues. CDR3 bases: TGTGCCAGTGGAGCGCGCGGCTATGGCTACACCTTC. Encoded protein: CASGARGYGYTF.

This chain links TRBV15 with TRBJ2-1; 8 bases are a match to TRBD1. This CDR3 is built from 15 residues. Looked up from germline, CDR1 is LNHNV and CDR2 is YYDKDF (reference sequence). J was trimmed by 0 bases and V by 5 bases; bases with no gene match: 3. This chain's CDR3 is CATSEGQVSYNEQFF. The CDR3 DNA sequence: TGTGCCACCAGCGAGGGACAGGTCTCCTACAATGAGCAGTTCTTC.

The CDR3 protein is CASRQDRGQNNEQFF. The DNA of the CDR3 is TGTGCCAGCAGGCAGGACAGGGGGCAAAACAATGAGCAGTTCTTC. V usage is TRBV6-5 and J usage is TRBJ2-1, with TRBD1 matching over 11 bases. Germline V gene sequence: CDR1 MNHEY, CDR2 SVGAGI. The CDR3 totals 15 residues. With V trimmed by 6 bases and J by 5 bases, 6 bases remained unmatched.

J is TRBJ1-3 and V is TRBV5-6, with unresolved D. The CDR3 has 13 residues. The ends were cut back, 5 bases at V and 4 bases at J, with 10 bases in the middle. Germline V gene lookup returns CDR1 SGHDT and CDR2 YYEEEE. CDR3 residues: CASSPSGGNTIYF. The CDR3 DNA sequence: TGTGCCAGCAGTCCCTCGGGGGGAAACACCATATATTTT.

The J gene is TRBJ1-1, the V gene TRBV28, with no clear D. The CDR3 spans 12 residues. The germline V gene encodes CDR1 MDHEN and CDR2 SYDVKM. V lost 5 bases and J 10 bases, leaving 14 bases between the germline ends. The CDR3 loop is CASSRDPLGAFF. The DNA for the CDR3 is TGTGCCAGCAGTCGAGACCCCTTGGGAGCTTTCTTT.

The rearrangement links TRBV6-5 to TRBJ1-4; D is uncertain. This CDR3 is 14 amino acids long. The germline CDR1 and CDR2 sequences are MNHEY and SVGAGI. V dropped 4 bases and J dropped 0 bases, with 6 bases sitting between them. DNA for the CDR3: TGTGCCAGCAGTTCATCGGCAACTAATGAAAAACTGTTTTTT. Translating gives CASSSSATNEKLFF.

This chain connects TRBV28 to TRBJ1-2, with a weak D call TRBD1 (6 bases). V lost 11 bases to trimming and J lost 2 bases, with 18 bases between them. The germline gives CDR1 MDHEN, CDR2 SYDVKM. This CDR3 has 14 amino acids. Here the CDR3 DNA reads TGTGCCGGCTTCGGGGGCCCGGGGAACTATGGCTACACCTTC. It is translated as CAGFGGPGNYGYTF.

The chain links TRBV18 to TRBJ1-5, with a weak D call TRBD1 (6 bases). Germline CDR1 is KGHSH and CDR2 is LQKENI. This CDR3 is 16 amino acids long. With 3 bases removed from V and 5 bases from J, the gap between germline ends came to 17 bases. The CDR3 region has the DNA TGTGCCAGCTCACCCGGGGTGGGGGGGCCCCATCAGCCCCAGCATTTT. This translates into CASSPGVGGPHQPQHF.

The V call is TRBV14, the J call TRBJ2-5; D is unclear. From germline, CDR1 is SGHDN and CDR2 FVKESK. There are 14 residues in the CDR3. The germline V and J ends were trimmed by 2 bases and 7 bases, with 14 bases remaining between them. CDR3 nucleotides: TGTGCCAGCAGCCAACTTAGGTCAACGGGGACCCAGTACTTC. Amino acids: CASSQLRSTGTQYF. Using reference TRBV14 and TRBJ2-5 for the parts outside the CDR3, the full variable domain is EAGVTQFPSHSVIEKGQTVTLRCDPISGHDNLYWYRRVMGKEIKFLLHFVKESKQDESGMPNNRFLAERTGGTYSTLKVQPAELEDSGVYFCASSQLRSTGTQYFGPGTRLLVL.